Detailed here is one TCR beta chain. As handled by the study authors: Estimated nucleated cell counts came from reference gene primer amplification. Sequencing was performed with immunoSEQ multiplex PCR; in TCRdb, only in-frame clones are kept and a portion is missing. For V, J and clone size, that table is used; D and trimming come from the DNA. The sample holds about 82,000 clones, approximately 78% seen once. This sample was included in a study of blood T cell repertoires in COVID-19. Study as a whole: COVID-19 samples, acute and convalescent, were from the United States, Italy and Spain.

Germline lookup yields CDR1 DFQATT and CDR2 SNEGSKA (reference sequence). The CDR3 covers 11 residues. This chain joins TRBV20-1 and TRBJ1-3; 7 bases are shared with TRBD1. This TCR derives from a man between 60 and 70 years old with COVID-19, enrolled during active disease. Specimen: peripheral blood. In nucleotides, the CDR3 is TGCATCGGGACAGACGGAAACACCATATATTTT. Its translation: CIGTDGNTIYF.